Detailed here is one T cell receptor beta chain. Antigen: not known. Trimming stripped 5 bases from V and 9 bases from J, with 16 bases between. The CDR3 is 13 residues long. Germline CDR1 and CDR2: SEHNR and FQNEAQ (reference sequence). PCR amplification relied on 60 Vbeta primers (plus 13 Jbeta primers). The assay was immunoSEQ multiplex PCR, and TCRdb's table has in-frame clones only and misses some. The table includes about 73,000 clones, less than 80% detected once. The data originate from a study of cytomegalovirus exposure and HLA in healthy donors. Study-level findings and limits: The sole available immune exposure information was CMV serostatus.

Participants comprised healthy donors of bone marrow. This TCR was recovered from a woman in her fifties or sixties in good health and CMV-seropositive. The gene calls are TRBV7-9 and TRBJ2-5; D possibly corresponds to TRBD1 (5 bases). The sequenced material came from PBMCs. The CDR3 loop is CASSPRQIQAQYF. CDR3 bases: TGTGCCAGCAGCCCCCGACAGATTCAGGCCCAGTACTTC.